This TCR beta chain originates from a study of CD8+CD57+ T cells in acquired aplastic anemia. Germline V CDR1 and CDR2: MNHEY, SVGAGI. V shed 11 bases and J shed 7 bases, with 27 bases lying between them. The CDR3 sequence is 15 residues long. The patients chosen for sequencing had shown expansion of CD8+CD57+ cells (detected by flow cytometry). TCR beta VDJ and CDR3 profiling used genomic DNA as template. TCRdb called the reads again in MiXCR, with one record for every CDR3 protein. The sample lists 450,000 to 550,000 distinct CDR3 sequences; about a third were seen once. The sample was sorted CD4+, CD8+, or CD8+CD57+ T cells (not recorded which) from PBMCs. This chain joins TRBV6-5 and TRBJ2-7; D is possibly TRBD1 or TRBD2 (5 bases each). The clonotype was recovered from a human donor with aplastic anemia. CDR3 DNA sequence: TGTGCCTGGAGTTTTGTTGGGACGGCCAGAGTAGAGCAGTACTTC. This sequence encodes CAWSFVGTARVEQYF.